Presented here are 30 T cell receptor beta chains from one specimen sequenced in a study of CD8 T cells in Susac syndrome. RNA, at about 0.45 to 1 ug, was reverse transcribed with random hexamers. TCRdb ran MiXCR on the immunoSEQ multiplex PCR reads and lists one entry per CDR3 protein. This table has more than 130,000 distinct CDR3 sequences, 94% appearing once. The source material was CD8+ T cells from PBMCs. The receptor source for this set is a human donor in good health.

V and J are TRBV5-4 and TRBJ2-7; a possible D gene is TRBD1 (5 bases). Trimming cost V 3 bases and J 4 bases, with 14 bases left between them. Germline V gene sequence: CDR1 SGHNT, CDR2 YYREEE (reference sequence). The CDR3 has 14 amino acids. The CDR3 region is CASSSPQGRYEQYF. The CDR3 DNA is TGTGCCAGCAGCTCCCCCCAGGGCAGGTACGAGCAGTACTTC.

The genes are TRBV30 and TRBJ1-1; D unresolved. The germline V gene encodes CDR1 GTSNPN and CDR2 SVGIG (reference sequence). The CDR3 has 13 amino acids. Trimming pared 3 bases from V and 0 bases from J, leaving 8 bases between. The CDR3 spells CAWSFFLNTEAFF. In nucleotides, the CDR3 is TGTGCCTGGAGCTTTTTCCTGAACACTGAAGCTTTCTTT.

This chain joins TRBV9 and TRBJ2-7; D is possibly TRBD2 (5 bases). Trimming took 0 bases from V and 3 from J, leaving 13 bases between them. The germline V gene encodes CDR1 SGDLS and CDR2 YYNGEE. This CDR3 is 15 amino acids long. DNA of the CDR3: TGTGCCAGCAGCGTAGATCGGCAGGACTGCTACGAGCAGTACTTC. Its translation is CASSVDRQDCYEQYF. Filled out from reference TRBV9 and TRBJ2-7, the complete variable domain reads DSGVTQTPKHLITATGQRVTLRCSPRSGDLSVYWYQQSLDQGLQFLIQYYNGEERAKGNILERFSAQQFPDLHSELNLSSLELGDSALYFCASSVDRQDCYEQYFGPGTRLTVT.

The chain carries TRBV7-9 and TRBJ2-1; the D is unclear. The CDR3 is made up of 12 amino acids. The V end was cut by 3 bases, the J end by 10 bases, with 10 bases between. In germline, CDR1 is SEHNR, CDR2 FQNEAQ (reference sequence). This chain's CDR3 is CASSLSPWEQFF. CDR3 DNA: TGTGCCAGCAGCTTGTCGCCTTGGGAGCAGTTCTTC.

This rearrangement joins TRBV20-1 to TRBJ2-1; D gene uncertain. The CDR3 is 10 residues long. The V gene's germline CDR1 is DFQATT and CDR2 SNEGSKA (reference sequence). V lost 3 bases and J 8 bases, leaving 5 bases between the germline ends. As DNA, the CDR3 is TGCAGTGCTAGGAGCGATGAGCAGTTCTTC. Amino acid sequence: CSARSDEQFF.

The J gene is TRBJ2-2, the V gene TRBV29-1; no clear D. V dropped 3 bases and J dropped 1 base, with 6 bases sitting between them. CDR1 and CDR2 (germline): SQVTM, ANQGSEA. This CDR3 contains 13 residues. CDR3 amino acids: CSVDRGNTGELFF. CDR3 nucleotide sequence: TGCAGCGTTGATAGAGGGAACACCGGGGAGCTGTTTTTT.

Here the CDR3 reads CASSTTQQGYNEQFF. For the CDR3, the DNA is TGTGCCAGCAGCACAACTCAACAGGGCTACAATGAGCAGTTCTTC. This chain uses TRBV21-1 with TRBJ2-1; TRBD1, the D gene given by the table, was not confirmed from the DNA. TRBV21-1 constitutes a pseudogene. The CDR3 contains 15 residues.

The CDR3 spells CASSLIGRQETQYF. DNA of the CDR3: TGTGCCAGCAGCTTAATAGGACGTCAAGAGACCCAGTACTTC. The chain carries TRBV7-8 and TRBJ2-5; D ambiguous. Per germline, CDR1 SGHVS and CDR2 FQNEAQ. Trimming took off 2 bases at V and 2 bases at J, with 9 bases between the two ends. The CDR3 spans 14 residues.

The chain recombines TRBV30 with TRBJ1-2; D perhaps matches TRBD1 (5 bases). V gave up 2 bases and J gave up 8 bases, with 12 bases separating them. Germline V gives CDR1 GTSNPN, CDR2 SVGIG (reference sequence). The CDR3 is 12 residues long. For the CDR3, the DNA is TGTGCCTGGAGTCCGGGGGTTCGAGGCTACACCTTC. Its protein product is CAWSPGVRGYTF.

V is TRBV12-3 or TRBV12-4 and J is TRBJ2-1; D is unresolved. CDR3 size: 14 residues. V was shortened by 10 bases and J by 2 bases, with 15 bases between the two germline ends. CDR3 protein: CATAMVEAYNEQFF. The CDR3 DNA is TGTGCCACCGCTATGGTCGAGGCCTACAATGAGCAGTTCTTC.

This CDR3 reads CASSPPLGTQYF. CDR3 nucleotide sequence: TGTGCCAGCAGTCCCCCTTTAGGAACCCAGTACTTC. This chain joins TRBV27 and TRBJ2-5; D remains ambiguous. Looked up from germline, CDR1 is MNHEY and CDR2 is SMNVEV (reference sequence). Trimming pared 5 bases from V and 8 bases from J, leaving 12 bases between. The CDR3 runs to 12 residues.

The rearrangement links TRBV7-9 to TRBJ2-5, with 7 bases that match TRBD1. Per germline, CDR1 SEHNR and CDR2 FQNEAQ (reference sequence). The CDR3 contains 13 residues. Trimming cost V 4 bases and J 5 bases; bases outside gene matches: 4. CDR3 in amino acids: CASSSTGTETQYF. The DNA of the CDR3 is TGTGCCAGCAGCTCGACAGGGACGGAGACCCAGTACTTC. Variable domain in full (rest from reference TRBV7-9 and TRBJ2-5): DTGVSQNPRHKITKRGQNVTFRCDPISEHNRLYWYRQTLGQGPEFLTYFQNEAQLEKSRLLSDRFSAERPKGSFSTLEIQRTEQGDSAMYLCASSSTGTETQYFGPGTRLLVL.

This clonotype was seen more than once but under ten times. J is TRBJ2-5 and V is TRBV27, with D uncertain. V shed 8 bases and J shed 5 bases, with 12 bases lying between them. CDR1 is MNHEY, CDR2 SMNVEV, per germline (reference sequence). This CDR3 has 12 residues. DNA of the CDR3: TGTGCCAGCGGCCCAGCGACGGAGACCCAGTACTTC. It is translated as CASGPATETQYF.

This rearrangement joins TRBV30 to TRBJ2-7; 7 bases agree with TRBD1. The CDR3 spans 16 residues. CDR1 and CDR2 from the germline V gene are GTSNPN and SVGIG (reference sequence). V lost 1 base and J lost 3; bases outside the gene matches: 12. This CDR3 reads CAWSGLGRGGVYEQYF. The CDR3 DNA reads TGTGCCTGGAGTGGACTTGGTCGAGGGGGCGTCTACGAGCAGTACTTC. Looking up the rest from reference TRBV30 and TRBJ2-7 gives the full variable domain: SQTIHQWPATLVQPVGSPLSLECTVEGTSNPNLYWYRQAAGRGLQLLFYSVGIGQISSEVPQNLSASRPQDRQFILSSKKLLLSDSGFYLCAWSGLGRGGVYEQYFGPGTRLTVT.

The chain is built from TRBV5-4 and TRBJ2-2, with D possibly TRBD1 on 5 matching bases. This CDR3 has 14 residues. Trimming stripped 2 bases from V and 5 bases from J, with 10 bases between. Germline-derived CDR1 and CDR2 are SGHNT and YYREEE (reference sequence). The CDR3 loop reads CASSFRTQTGELFF. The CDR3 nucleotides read TGTGCCAGCAGCTTCAGGACACAGACCGGGGAGCTGTTTTTT.

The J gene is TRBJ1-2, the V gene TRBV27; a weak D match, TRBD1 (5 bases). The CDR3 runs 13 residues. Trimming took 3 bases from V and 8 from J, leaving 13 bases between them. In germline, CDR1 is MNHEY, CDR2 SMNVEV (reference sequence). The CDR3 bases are TGTGCCAGCAGTTTTAAGAGGGGCCGGGGCTACACCTTC. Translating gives CASSFKRGRGYTF.

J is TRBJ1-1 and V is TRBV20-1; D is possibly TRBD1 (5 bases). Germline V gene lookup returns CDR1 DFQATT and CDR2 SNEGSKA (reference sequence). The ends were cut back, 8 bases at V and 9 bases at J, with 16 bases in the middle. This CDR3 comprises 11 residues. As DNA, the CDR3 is TGCAGTCTTAACCGATCAGGGAAAGCTTTCTTT. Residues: CSLNRSGKAFF.

The CDR3 protein is CASSVASGSWEQYF. The CDR3 DNA follows: TGTGCCAGCAGTGTGGCTAGCGGGAGCTGGGAGCAGTACTTC. The chain employs TRBV2 and TRBJ2-7; TRBD2 matches at 10 bases. The CDR3 covers 14 residues. V shed 4 bases and J 7 bases; nucleotides not matched to a gene: 7. Looked up from germline, CDR1 is SNHLY and CDR2 is FYNNEI. The whole variable domain, remainder taken from reference TRBV2 and TRBJ2-7, is EPEVTQTPSHQVTQMGQEVILRCVPISNHLYFYWYRQILGQKVEFLVSFYNNEISEKSEIFDDQFSVERPDGSNFTLKIRSTKLEDSAMYFCASSVASGSWEQYFGPGTRLTVT.

The CDR3 nucleotides are TGTGCCTGGAGTCTTAGGGTAGCGGGGTACAATGAGCAGTTCTTC. Translation gives CAWSLRVAGYNEQFF. The chain joins TRBV30 to TRBJ2-1; TRBD2 matches at 8 bases. Unmatched junction bases numbered 7, after V lost 2 bases and J lost 4 bases. Germline V CDR1 and CDR2: GTSNPN, SVGIG (reference sequence). The CDR3 has 15 residues.

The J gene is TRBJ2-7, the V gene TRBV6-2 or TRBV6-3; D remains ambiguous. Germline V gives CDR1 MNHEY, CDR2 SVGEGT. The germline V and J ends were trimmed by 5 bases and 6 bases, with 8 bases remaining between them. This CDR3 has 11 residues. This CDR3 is CASSRPPEQYF. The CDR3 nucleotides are TGTGCCAGCAGTCGCCCACCCGAGCAGTACTTC.

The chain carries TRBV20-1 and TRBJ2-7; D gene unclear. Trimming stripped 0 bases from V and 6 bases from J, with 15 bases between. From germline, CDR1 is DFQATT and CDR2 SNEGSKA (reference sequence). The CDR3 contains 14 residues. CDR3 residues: CSARDGQASGEQYF. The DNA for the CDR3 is TGCAGTGCTAGAGATGGTCAGGCTTCGGGCGAGCAGTACTTC.

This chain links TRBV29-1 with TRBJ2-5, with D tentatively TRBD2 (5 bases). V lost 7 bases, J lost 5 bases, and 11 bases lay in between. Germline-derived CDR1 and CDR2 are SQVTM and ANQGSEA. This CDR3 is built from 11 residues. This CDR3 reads CSADPGETQYF. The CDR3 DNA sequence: TGCAGCGCTGACCCGGGGGAGACCCAGTACTTC.

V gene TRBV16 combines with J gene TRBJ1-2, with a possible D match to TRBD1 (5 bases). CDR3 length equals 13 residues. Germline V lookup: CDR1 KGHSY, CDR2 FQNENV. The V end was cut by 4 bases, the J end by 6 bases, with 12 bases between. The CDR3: CASSPLSTDGYTF. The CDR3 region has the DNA TGTGCCAGCAGCCCTTTATCGACAGATGGCTACACCTTC.

The CDR3 bases are TGCAGCGTTACTAGGTCAGACACCGGGGAGCTGTTTTTT. Protein sequence: CSVTRSDTGELFF. This sequence joins TRBV29-1 and TRBJ2-2; D might be TRBD2 (5 bases). The CDR3 loop spans 13 amino acids. V lost 5 bases to trimming and J lost 3 bases, with 10 bases between them. The V gene's germline CDR1 is SQVTM and CDR2 ANQGSEA.

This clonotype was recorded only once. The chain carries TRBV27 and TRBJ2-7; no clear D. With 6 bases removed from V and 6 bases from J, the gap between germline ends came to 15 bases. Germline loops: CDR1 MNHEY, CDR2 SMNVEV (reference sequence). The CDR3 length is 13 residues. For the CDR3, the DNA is TGTGCCAGCAGGGTTGGTGTAGGTCGCGAGCAGTACTTC. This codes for CASRVGVGREQYF.

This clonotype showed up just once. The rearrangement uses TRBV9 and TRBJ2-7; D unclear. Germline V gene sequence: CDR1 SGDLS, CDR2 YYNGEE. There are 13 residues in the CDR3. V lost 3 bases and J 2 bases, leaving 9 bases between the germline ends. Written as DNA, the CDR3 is TGTGCCAGCAGCGCACACCCGGCCTACGAGCAGTACTTC. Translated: CASSAHPAYEQYF.

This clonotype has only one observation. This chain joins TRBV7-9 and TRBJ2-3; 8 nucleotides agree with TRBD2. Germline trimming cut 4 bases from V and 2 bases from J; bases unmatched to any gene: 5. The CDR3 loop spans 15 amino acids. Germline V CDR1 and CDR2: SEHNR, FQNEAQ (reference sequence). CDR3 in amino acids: CASSYTGGYTDTQYF. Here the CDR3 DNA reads TGTGCCAGCAGCTACACGGGGGGGTACACAGATACGCAGTATTTT.

The CDR3, as DNA: TGTGCCAGCAGTGCGACAGGCAACAATCAGCCCCAGCATTTT. The encoded protein is CASSATGNNQPQHF. J is TRBJ1-5 and V is TRBV28, with D possibly TRBD1 on 6 matching bases. V lost 5 bases and J 3 bases, leaving 11 bases between the germline ends. Germline CDR1 is MDHEN and CDR2 is SYDVKM. The CDR3 is made up of 14 amino acids. Combining the CDR3 with reference TRBV28 and TRBJ1-5 gives the whole variable domain DVKVTQSSRYLVKRTGEKVFLECVQDMDHENMFWYRQDPGLGLRLIYFSYDVKMKEKGDIPEGYSVSREKKERFSLILESASTNQTSMYLCASSATGNNQPQHFGDGTRLSIL.

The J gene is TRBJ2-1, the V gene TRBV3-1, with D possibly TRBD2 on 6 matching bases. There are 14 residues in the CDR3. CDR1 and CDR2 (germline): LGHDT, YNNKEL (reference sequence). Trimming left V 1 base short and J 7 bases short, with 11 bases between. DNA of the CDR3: TGTGCCAGCAGCCAAGTGGGGCTAGCGAATGAGCAGTTCTTC. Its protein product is CASSQVGLANEQFF.

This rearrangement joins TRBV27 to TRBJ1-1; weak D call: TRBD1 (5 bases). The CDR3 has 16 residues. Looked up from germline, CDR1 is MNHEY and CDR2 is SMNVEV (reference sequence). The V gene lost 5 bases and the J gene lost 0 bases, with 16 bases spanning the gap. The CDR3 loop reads CASSHQIDSLNTEAFF. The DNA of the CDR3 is TGTGCCAGCAGTCATCAGATCGACAGTCTGAACACTGAAGCTTTCTTT.